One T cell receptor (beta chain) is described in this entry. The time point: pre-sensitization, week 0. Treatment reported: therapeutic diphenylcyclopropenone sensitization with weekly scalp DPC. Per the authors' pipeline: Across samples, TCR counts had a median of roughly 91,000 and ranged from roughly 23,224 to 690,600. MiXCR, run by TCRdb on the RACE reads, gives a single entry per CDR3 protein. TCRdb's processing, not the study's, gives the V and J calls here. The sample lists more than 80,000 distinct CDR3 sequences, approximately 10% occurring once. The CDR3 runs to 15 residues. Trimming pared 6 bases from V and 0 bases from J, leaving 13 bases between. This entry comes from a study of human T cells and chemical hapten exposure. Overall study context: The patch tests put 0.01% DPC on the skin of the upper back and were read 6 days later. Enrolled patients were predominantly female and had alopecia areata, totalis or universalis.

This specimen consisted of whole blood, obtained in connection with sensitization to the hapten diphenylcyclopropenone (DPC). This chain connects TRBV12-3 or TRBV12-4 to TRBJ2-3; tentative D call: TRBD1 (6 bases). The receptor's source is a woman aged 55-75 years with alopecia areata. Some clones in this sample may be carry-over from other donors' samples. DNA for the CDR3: TGTGCCAGCAGCCCGGGACAATCTAGCACAGATACGCAGTATTTT. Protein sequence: CASSPGQSSTDTQYF.